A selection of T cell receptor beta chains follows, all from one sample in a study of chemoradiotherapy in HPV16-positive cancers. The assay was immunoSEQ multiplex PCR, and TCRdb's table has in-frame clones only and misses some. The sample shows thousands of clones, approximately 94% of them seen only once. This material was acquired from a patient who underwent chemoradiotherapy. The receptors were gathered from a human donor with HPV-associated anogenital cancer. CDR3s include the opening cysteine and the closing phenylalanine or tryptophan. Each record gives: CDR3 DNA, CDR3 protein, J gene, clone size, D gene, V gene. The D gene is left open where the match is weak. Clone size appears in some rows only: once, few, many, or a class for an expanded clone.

cdr3_nt: TGTGCCAGCAGCCAAGAGGGACAGTATATAACTGAAGCTTTCTTT; cdr3_aa: CASSQEGQYITEAFF; j_call: TRBJ1-1; clone_size: .; d_call: TRBD1; v_call: TRBV14
cdr3_nt: TGCGCCAGCAAGAGGCAGGGAAACACCGGGGAGCTGTTTTTT; cdr3_aa: CASKRQGNTGELFF; j_call: TRBJ2-2; clone_size: .; d_call: .; v_call: TRBV10-2
cdr3_nt: TGTGCCAGCAGTGCGACAGGGGCGGCTCGCACAGATACGCAGTATTTT; cdr3_aa: CASSATGAARTDTQYF; j_call: TRBJ2-3; clone_size: .; d_call: TRBD1; v_call: TRBV6-1
cdr3_nt: TGCGCCAGCAGCCAATACAGGGGCACTGAAGCTTTCTTT; cdr3_aa: CASSQYRGTEAFF; j_call: TRBJ1-1; clone_size: once; d_call: TRBD1; v_call: TRBV4-3
cdr3_nt: TGTGCCAGCAGCGCTTCTAGCGGGGGGTTAGATACGCAGTATTTT; cdr3_aa: CASSASSGGLDTQYF; j_call: TRBJ2-3; clone_size: .; d_call: TRBD2; v_call: TRBV9
cdr3_nt: TGTGCCAGCAGTGAAGAAGGACAGGAACTCAATGAGCAGTTCTTC; cdr3_aa: CASSEEGQELNEQFF; j_call: TRBJ2-1; clone_size: large; d_call: TRBD1; v_call: TRBV2
cdr3_nt: TGTGCCAGCAGCTTAGGGCAGGGGGCCTACGAGCAGTACTTC; cdr3_aa: CASSLGQGAYEQYF; j_call: TRBJ2-7; clone_size: .; d_call: TRBD1; v_call: TRBV7-3
cdr3_nt: TGTGCCAGCAGCTCGCTGCTAGAGACCCAGTACTTC; cdr3_aa: CASSSLLETQYF; j_call: TRBJ2-5; clone_size: .; d_call: .; v_call: TRBV5-5
cdr3_nt: TGCGCCAGCAGCCAAGATATAGTGAACACTGAAGCTTTCTTT; cdr3_aa: CASSQDIVNTEAFF; j_call: TRBJ1-1; clone_size: .; d_call: .; v_call: TRBV4-1
cdr3_nt: TGTGCCAGCAGCGCAAACAGATATCAGCCCCAGCATTTT; cdr3_aa: CASSANRYQPQHF; j_call: TRBJ1-5; clone_size: .; d_call: .; v_call: TRBV28
cdr3_nt: TGTGCCAGCAGCTTTTACCAGGGCATTGACACTGAAGCTTTCTTT; cdr3_aa: CASSFYQGIDTEAFF; j_call: TRBJ1-1; clone_size: .; d_call: .; v_call: TRBV13
cdr3_nt: TGTGCCAGCAGTCGTTCCGGGACAGGGGCTTCACCCCTCCACTTT; cdr3_aa: CASSRSGTGASPLHF; j_call: TRBJ1-6; clone_size: .; d_call: TRBD1; v_call: TRBV6-6
cdr3_nt: TGTGCCAGCAGCGTAGACCCTAGCGGGGGGGGCAATGAGCAGTTCTTC; cdr3_aa: CASSVDPSGGGNEQFF; j_call: TRBJ2-1; clone_size: .; d_call: TRBD2; v_call: TRBV9
cdr3_nt: TGTGCCAGCAGCCTTTATAGCGGGGATCCCCGGGTAGAGACCCAGTACTTC; cdr3_aa: CASSLYSGDPRVETQYF; j_call: TRBJ2-5; clone_size: .; d_call: TRBD2; v_call: TRBV7-8
cdr3_nt: TGTGCCAGCAGCCCCTCCTACGAGCAGTACTTC; cdr3_aa: CASSPSYEQYF; j_call: TRBJ2-7; clone_size: .; d_call: .; v_call: TRBV7-2
cdr3_nt: TGTGCCAGCAGCCACGGGACTTACGGAAACACCATATATTTT; cdr3_aa: CASSHGTYGNTIYF; j_call: TRBJ1-3; clone_size: .; d_call: .; v_call: TRBV7-2
cdr3_nt: TGCGCCAGCAGCTTGGACGGAAAGGGGGCTTTCTTT; cdr3_aa: CASSLDGKGAFF; j_call: TRBJ1-1; clone_size: .; d_call: .; v_call: TRBV5-1
cdr3_nt: TGTGCCAGCAGTACAACGGGACCCCTCCACTTT; cdr3_aa: CASSTTGPLHF; j_call: TRBJ1-6; clone_size: .; d_call: .; v_call: TRBV6-5
cdr3_nt: TGTGCCAGCAGCTTCCAGGGGGTTTTTTATGGCTACACCTTC; cdr3_aa: CASSFQGVFYGYTF; j_call: TRBJ1-2; clone_size: .; d_call: TRBD1; v_call: TRBV5-6
cdr3_nt: TGCGCCAGCAGCCAAGAAACAGGGGGCTCGGCGAACACCGGGGAGCTGTTTTTT; cdr3_aa: CASSQETGGSANTGELFF; j_call: TRBJ2-2; clone_size: .; d_call: TRBD1; v_call: TRBV4-1
cdr3_nt: TGTGCCAGCAGTGAAGGCTATAGCAATCAGCCCCAGCATTTT; cdr3_aa: CASSEGYSNQPQHF; j_call: TRBJ1-5; clone_size: .; d_call: .; v_call: TRBV6-1
cdr3_nt: TGTGCCAGCAGGCAAGGGACAGTGATATCTGGAAACACCATATATTTT; cdr3_aa: CASRQGTVISGNTIYF; j_call: TRBJ1-3; clone_size: .; d_call: TRBD1; v_call: TRBV28
cdr3_nt: TGTGCCTGGACCCAGGAGGTGGAGACCCAGTACTTC; cdr3_aa: CAWTQEVETQYF; j_call: TRBJ2-5; clone_size: .; d_call: .; v_call: TRBV30
cdr3_nt: TGTGCCAGCAGCTTCACAGGTACTTACGGCTACACCTTC; cdr3_aa: CASSFTGTYGYTF; j_call: TRBJ1-2; clone_size: once; d_call: .; v_call: TRBV7-2
cdr3_nt: TGTGCCATCAGTGAGACTAGCGGGGTGGTCAATGAGCAGTTCTTC; cdr3_aa: CAISETSGVVNEQFF; j_call: TRBJ2-1; clone_size: once; d_call: TRBD2; v_call: TRBV10-3
cdr3_nt: TGTGCCTGGCTCCCAGCGGGGGGCTATGAGCAGTTCTTC; cdr3_aa: CAWLPAGGYEQFF; j_call: TRBJ2-1; clone_size: once; d_call: TRBD2; v_call: TRBV30
cdr3_nt: TGTGCCAGCAGTGGCTTGGGCACTGAAGCTTTCTTT; cdr3_aa: CASSGLGTEAFF; j_call: TRBJ1-1; clone_size: .; d_call: .; v_call: TRBV6-1
cdr3_nt: TGTGCCAGTGGTAGGGACAGTAATTCACCCCTCCACTTT; cdr3_aa: CASGRDSNSPLHF; j_call: TRBJ1-6; clone_size: .; d_call: TRBD1; v_call: TRBV7-6
cdr3_nt: TGTGCCAGCAGCCCACAGTCGGGAGGGGGCCAAGAGACCCAGTACTTC; cdr3_aa: CASSPQSGGGQETQYF; j_call: TRBJ2-5; clone_size: .; d_call: TRBD2; v_call: TRBV7-2
cdr3_nt: TGTGCCAGCAGCTTAACGGGGGGTTACAATGAGCAGTTCTTC; cdr3_aa: CASSLTGGYNEQFF; j_call: TRBJ2-1; clone_size: once; d_call: TRBD2; v_call: TRBV11-3
cdr3_nt: TGTGCCAGCAGTTTATCTCAGGGACTGGCAAACTATGGCTACACCTTC; cdr3_aa: CASSLSQGLANYGYTF; j_call: TRBJ1-2; clone_size: .; d_call: .; v_call: TRBV28
cdr3_nt: TGCGCCAGCAGCCAAGAAGATGGCAGTACCACAGATACGCAGTATTTT; cdr3_aa: CASSQEDGSTTDTQYF; j_call: TRBJ2-3; clone_size: .; d_call: .; v_call: TRBV4-1
cdr3_nt: TGCGCCAGCAGTGTGGACCTTTCTAGCACAGATACGCAGTATTTT; cdr3_aa: CASSVDLSSTDTQYF; j_call: TRBJ2-3; clone_size: .; d_call: .; v_call: TRBV10-1
cdr3_nt: TGCGCCAGCAGCTCAGGGAATGAGCAGTTCTTC; cdr3_aa: CASSSGNEQFF; j_call: TRBJ2-1; clone_size: .; d_call: .; v_call: TRBV5-1
cdr3_nt: TGTGCCAGCAGTTTATCAGGGGATTACGAGCAGTACTTC; cdr3_aa: CASSLSGDYEQYF; j_call: TRBJ2-7; clone_size: .; d_call: .; v_call: TRBV28
cdr3_nt: TGTGCCAGCAGCTTATCGGGCACTGAAGCTTTCTTT; cdr3_aa: CASSLSGTEAFF; j_call: TRBJ1-1; clone_size: .; d_call: .; v_call: TRBV5-6
cdr3_nt: TGTGCCAGCAGCCAACTAGCGACTGCTGAAGCTTTCTTT; cdr3_aa: CASSQLATAEAFF; j_call: TRBJ1-1; clone_size: .; d_call: .; v_call: TRBV7-9
cdr3_nt: TGTGCCAGCAGTGGTTCGGGGACCGACACTAAAGAGACCCAGTACTTC; cdr3_aa: CASSGSGTDTKETQYF; j_call: TRBJ2-5; clone_size: .; d_call: .; v_call: TRBV2
cdr3_nt: TGTGCCAGCAGCCGAGGACGGGGGTGGACCGGGGAGCTGTTTTTT; cdr3_aa: CASSRGRGWTGELFF; j_call: TRBJ2-2; clone_size: .; d_call: .; v_call: TRBV2
cdr3_nt: TGTGCCAGCAGTGAACAGGGCGGTGTCTATGGCTACACCTTC; cdr3_aa: CASSEQGGVYGYTF; j_call: TRBJ1-2; clone_size: .; d_call: .; v_call: TRBV2
cdr3_nt: TGTGCCAGCGCCAGGGGGCAGGGGGCTTCTGGGGCCAACGTCCTGACTTTC; cdr3_aa: CASARGQGASGANVLTF; j_call: TRBJ2-6; clone_size: .; d_call: TRBD1; v_call: TRBV27
cdr3_nt: TGCGCCAGCAGCTCGCAGGGGAACACTGAAGCTTTCTTT; cdr3_aa: CASSSQGNTEAFF; j_call: TRBJ1-1; clone_size: .; d_call: .; v_call: TRBV5-1
cdr3_nt: TGTGCCAGTAAACTGGGCAGGGGAGCTCAGCCCCAGCATTTT; cdr3_aa: CASKLGRGAQPQHF; j_call: TRBJ1-5; clone_size: .; d_call: .; v_call: TRBV19
cdr3_nt: TGTGCCACCAGCAGAGATATCGTGAGTGAAGCTTTCTTT; cdr3_aa: CATSRDIVSEAFF; j_call: TRBJ1-1; clone_size: .; d_call: .; v_call: TRBV15
cdr3_nt: TGTGCCAGCAGCCAAGGGTGGGACCGGCCTGATAATCCCTACACCTTC; cdr3_aa: CASSQGWDRPDNPYTF; j_call: TRBJ1-2; clone_size: .; d_call: .; v_call: TRBV14
cdr3_nt: TGCGCCAGCAGCTTGGCCGGGGTAGACACCATATATTTT; cdr3_aa: CASSLAGVDTIYF; j_call: TRBJ1-3; clone_size: .; d_call: .; v_call: TRBV5-1
cdr3_nt: TGTGCCAGCTCAAGGAAAACAGGGGCGGCTTTCTTT; cdr3_aa: CASSRKTGAAFF; j_call: TRBJ1-1; clone_size: .; d_call: TRBD1; v_call: TRBV18
cdr3_nt: TGTGCCAGCAGCACCAGCCCCTCCGGCAATGAGCAGTTCTTC; cdr3_aa: CASSTSPSGNEQFF; j_call: TRBJ2-1; clone_size: .; d_call: .; v_call: TRBV7-6
cdr3_nt: TGTGCCAGCAGCCAAGATAACGGAGGTTTTGGCTACACCTTC; cdr3_aa: CASSQDNGGFGYTF; j_call: TRBJ1-2; clone_size: .; d_call: .; v_call: TRBV14
cdr3_nt: TGTGCCAGCAGTCTAAACGGACAGGGATTGGGGACCCAGTACTTC; cdr3_aa: CASSLNGQGLGTQYF; j_call: TRBJ2-5; clone_size: .; d_call: TRBD1; v_call: TRBV27
cdr3_nt: TGTGCCAGCAGTGAAGCCTCGAACAATGAGCAGTTCTTC; cdr3_aa: CASSEASNNEQFF; j_call: TRBJ2-1; clone_size: .; d_call: .; v_call: TRBV6-1
cdr3_nt: TGTGCCAGCAGCGTAGGCAGCGGTGAAGACAATGAGCAGTTCTTC; cdr3_aa: CASSVGSGEDNEQFF; j_call: TRBJ2-1; clone_size: .; d_call: .; v_call: TRBV9
cdr3_nt: TGTGCCAGCAGCAACAGGGACGCAGAAGAGACCCAGTACTTC; cdr3_aa: CASSNRDAEETQYF; j_call: TRBJ2-5; clone_size: .; d_call: .; v_call: TRBV21-1
cdr3_nt: TGTGCCTGGATTCCGGCGGGAAGCTCTGGAAACACCATATATTTT; cdr3_aa: CAWIPAGSSGNTIYF; j_call: TRBJ1-3; clone_size: once; d_call: .; v_call: TRBV30